This T cell receptor beta chain stems from a study of blood T cell repertoires in COVID-19. Source study methods: By means of reference gene primer amplification, nucleated cell counts were estimated. Clones were read by immunoSEQ multiplex PCR, and TCRdb kept only the in-frame ones, dropping some. For V, J and clone size, that table is used; D and trimming come from the DNA. The data show about 62,000 clones, around nine tenths seen once. Germline values: CDR1 MDHEN, CDR2 SYDVKM. V gave up 7 bases and J gave up 7 bases; unmatched junction bases: 10. The CDR3 sequence is 15 residues long. V usage is TRBV28 and J usage is TRBJ1-6; 7 nucleotides align to TRBD1. The sequence was obtained from a human donor in a cohort sampled during active COVID-19. Sequencing was performed on peripheral blood. The CDR3 sequence: CASKPPGGGNSPLHF. In nucleotides, the CDR3 is TGTGCCAGCAAACCACCAGGGGGAGGAAATTCACCCCTCCACTTT. Supplemented by reference TRBV28 and TRBJ1-6, the full variable domain reads DVKVTQSSRYLVKRTGEKVFLECVQDMDHENMFWYRQDPGLGLRLIYFSYDVKMKEKGDIPEGYSVSREKKERFSLILESASTNQTSMYLCASKPPGGGNSPLHFGNGTRLTVT.